This T cell receptor beta chain appears in the sequencing data of a study of cytomegalovirus exposure and HLA in healthy donors. Regarding the study as a whole: Analysis was carried out at a later point, and it linked a missense DCLRE1C variant to TCR beta V- and J-gene trimming.

This CDR3 comprises 14 residues. Losses at the gene ends were 0 bases for V and 3 bases for J; bases not matched to a gene: 2. Germline CDR1 and CDR2: SGDLS and YYNGEE. This PCR relied on a set of 60 Vbeta primers and 13 Jbeta primers. Libraries were prepared by immunoSEQ multiplex PCR; TCRdb keeps only in-frame clonotypes and omits some of them. Of 100,000 or so clones listed, 75% to 90% are singletons. Concerning this clone itself: Its specificity is unknown.

This receptor was obtained from a middle-aged man in good health and CMV-seronegative. V gene TRBV9 combines with J gene TRBJ1-2, with 7 positions matching TRBD1. Specimen: PBMCs. The CDR3 loop is CASSVGQGDYGYTF. CDR3 DNA: TGTGCCAGCAGCGTAGGACAGGGCGACTATGGCTACACCTTC.